Included here is one T cell receptor (beta chain) sequence, with context. In the PCR, 60 Vbeta and 13 Jbeta primers were used. Generated by immunoSEQ multiplex PCR, the TCRdb table keeps only in-frame clones and is missing some. The sample lists roughly 110,000 clones; 60% to 85% were seen once. The data belong to a study of cytomegalovirus exposure and HLA in healthy donors. Trimming took 1 base from V and 7 from J; bases not matched to a gene: 7. In germline, CDR1 is KGHSH, CDR2 LQKENI. There are 15 residues in the CDR3. Sequences were obtained from PBMCs. The chain joins TRBV18 to TRBJ2-7, with 10 bases aligning to TRBD2. This sequence originates from a female donor in good health and CMV-seronegative. The CDR3 region has the DNA TGTGCCAGCTCACCACTAGCGGGGGGAGCGGGGGAGCAGTACTTC. Encoded protein: CASSPLAGGAGEQYF.